This T cell receptor beta chain was identified during a study of CD8 T cells in Susac syndrome (dated by TCRdb to between 2017 and 2020). Study-wide context: Repertoire sequencing was used to test whether CD8+ T cell activation and differentiation in Susac syndrome was antigen driven.

RNA was extracted with the RNeasy kit and roughly 0.5 to 1 ug was reverse transcribed using random hexamers. TCR beta CDR3 regions were amplified with the immunoSEQ multiplex PCR assay covering 54 Vbeta and 13 Jbeta segments. Bias from PCR amplification was corrected by using a synthetic template baseline for primer optimization and for computational correction. In the authors' own workflow: Reads were annotated to V, D and J genes per IMGT and analyzed with immunoSEQ Analyzer, keeping only productive sequences. Clonality was computed as one minus Shannon entropy normalized by log2 of the number of productive unique sequences. For each patient and control, public and private clones were evaluated among the 100 most prevalent clones. Susac-specific clones were defined as absent from healthy and MS cohorts, 1052 published viral clones and other ImmuneACCESS disease sequences. Using fastp at Q25 and MiXCR, TCRdb reprocessed the public reads and kept productive beta chains. Under each unique CDR3 protein, matching rows form one entry showing the most common genes and DNA. These V and J calls rely on TCRdb rather than the paper's analysis. The table for this sample lists some 200,000 distinct CDR3 sequences; approximately 94% of them were counted only once. Of the sample, 0.08% to 0.11% is held by the ten largest clones.

V was cut back by 2 bases and J by 8 bases, leaving a gap of 10 bases between them. Inclusive of the bounding cysteine and phenylalanine, the CDR3 is 13 residues long. Only the CDR3 region is kept as DNA, spanning 39 bases read in frame from base 1. Looking up the germline V gene (reference sequence) yields CDR1 MNHEY and CDR2 SMNVEV. Peripheral blood CD8+ and CD4+ T cells from healthy donors, Susac syndrome patients and multiple sclerosis patients were profiled by high-throughput TCR beta sequencing. Healthy donors were included as age- and sex-matched controls. CD8+ TEMRA cells were enriched by FACS, while bulk CD8+ and CD4+ T cells were purified by magnetic negative isolation. Blood was collected in EDTA tubes and processed within 24 hours, with PBMCs isolated through density gradient centrifugation. PBMCs intended for TCR sequencing were cryopreserved in liquid nitrogen and thawed later in a water bath at 37 degrees C. Purity of sorted or isolated CD4+, CD8+ and CD8+ TEMRA cells was at least 90%.

On this clonotype: The antigen it recognizes is unknown. The sample holds no much larger clone one base away, and base qualities are not on file.

Study-level results and caveats: The study acknowledged that relatively few individuals were included in the TCR sequencing and HLA analysis.

The specimen was CD4+ T cells from PBMCs. Recombination linked TRBV27 to TRBJ2-1, with no confident D gene call. The sequence derives from a human donor in good health. CDR3 loop: CASSLVNSYEQFF. Here is the DNA: TGTGCCAGCAGTTTAGTTAACAGCTATGAGCAGTTCTTC.